What follows are 18 T cell receptor beta chains derived from one specimen sequenced in a study of T cell repertoires in aging, cancer and after chemotherapy. A mixed TRB-A/B primer pool amplified rearranged TRB by multiplex touch-down PCR. TCRdb itself ran the multiplex PCR reads through MiXCR, one entry per CDR3 protein. The table shows just under 1,500 distinct CDR3 sequences, with 28% occurring only once. Peripheral blood genomic DNA, not sorted cells or RNA, was the template. Material for sequencing was blood. The receptors were gathered from a human donor with a solid tumor.

The chain joins TRBV7-9 to TRBJ1-4; D is unresolved. The CDR3 is 13 amino acids. The germline CDR1 and CDR2 sequences are SEHNR and FQNEAQ (reference sequence). V gave up 3 bases and J gave up 8 bases, with 10 bases separating them. Here the CDR3 reads CASSLTPAEKLFF. The DNA for the CDR3 is TGTGCCAGCAGCTTGACTCCTGCCGAAAAACTGTTTTTT.

The chain recombines TRBV12-3 or TRBV12-4 with TRBJ2-1; 11 bases align to TRBD2. Unmatched junction bases numbered 2, after V lost 8 bases and J lost 2 bases. The CDR3 extends over 14 amino acids. Here the CDR3 reads CASAGLAAYNEQFF. The CDR3, as DNA: TGTGCCAGCGCGGGACTAGCGGCCTACAATGAGCAGTTCTTC.

Relative to its sample, this clonotype is large (0.1 to 1%). The CDR3 sequence is CASTIRDRGSYEQYF. The CDR3 nucleotides are TGTGCCAGCACCATCCGGGACAGGGGCTCCTACGAGCAGTACTTC. V is TRBV6-5 and J is TRBJ2-7, with 10 bases lining up with TRBD1. Germline CDR1 is MNHEY and CDR2 is SVGAGI. Trimming took 7 bases from V and 0 from J; bases not matched to a gene: 6. The CDR3 extends over 15 amino acids.

This clonotype was seen more than once but under ten times. V and J are TRBV20-1 and TRBJ2-3; weak D call: TRBD2 (6 bases). The V and J ends lost 2 bases and 8 bases respectively, with 17 bases between them. From germline, CDR1 is DFQATT and CDR2 SNEGSKA (reference sequence). The CDR3 is 14 amino acids. CDR3 sequence reads: CSARLPSVEGTQYF. Written as DNA, the CDR3 is TGCAGTGCTAGACTGCCTAGCGTAGAGGGTACGCAGTATTTT.

This clonotype was detected only a few times. The CDR3: CASSEDSGHTDTQYF. The CDR3 DNA reads as TGCGCCAGCAGTGAGGATAGCGGACACACAGATACGCAGTATTTT. V usage is TRBV10-1 and J usage is TRBJ2-3, with a weak D call TRBD2 (6 bases). Trimming took off 2 bases at V and 2 bases at J, with 11 bases between the two ends. Germline CDR1 WNHNN, CDR2 SYGVQD (reference sequence). CDR3 length: 15 residues.

The chain combines TRBV5-1 with TRBJ2-6; tentatively, D is TRBD1 (5 bases). Trimming removed 4 bases at V and 0 bases at J, with 11 bases between. Germline assignment: CDR1 SGHRS and CDR2 YFSETQ. This CDR3 region has 16 residues. The CDR3 DNA reads as TGCGCCAGCAGCCCGACAGCCCACTCTGGGGCCAACGTCCTGACTTTC. Translated, it gives CASSPTAHSGANVLTF.

Relative to its sample, this clonotype is medium-sized. The J gene is TRBJ1-5, the V gene TRBV6-6; no definite D call. CDR3 size: 12 residues. CDR1 and CDR2 (germline): MNHNY, SVGAGI (reference sequence). Between the trimmed V and J ends, which lost 8 bases and 5 bases, there was a span of 10 bases. This chain's CDR3 is CASGEEYQPQHF. The CDR3 nucleotides read TGTGCCAGCGGAGAGGAATATCAGCCCCAGCATTTT.

This clonotype has more than one count but fewer than ten. This chain joins TRBV27 and TRBJ2-7, with 8 bases identical to TRBD1. V shed 4 bases and J 1 base; nucleotides not matched to a gene: 12. CDR3 length: 17 residues. In germline, CDR1 is MNHEY, CDR2 SMNVEV (reference sequence). CDR3 DNA: TGTGCCAGCAGTTCCACCCCCCGGACAGGGAATTCCTACGAGCAGTACTTC. The encoded protein is CASSSTPRTGNSYEQYF.

The chain carries TRBV7-6 and TRBJ1-1; D gene unclear. Between the trimmed V and J ends, which lost 2 bases and 8 bases, there was a span of 12 bases. In germline, CDR1 is SGHVS, CDR2 FNYEAQ. The CDR3 runs 13 residues. DNA for the CDR3: TGTGCCAGCAGCTTACTCGGCGTGCGAGAAGCTTTCTTT. Translating it yields CASSLLGVREAFF.

The chain recombines TRBV20-1 with TRBJ2-3; TRBD2 aligns across 10 bases. The CDR3 is made up of 15 amino acids. Germline loops: CDR1 DFQATT, CDR2 SNEGSKA (reference sequence). The ends lost 4 bases at V and 5 bases at J; junction bases unmatched: 9. CDR3 region: CSAKPGTSDIDTQYF. The CDR3 nucleotides read TGCAGTGCTAAACCTGGGACTAGCGATATAGATACGCAGTATTTT.

V and J are TRBV4-3 and TRBJ2-7, with 8 bases lining up with TRBD1. Germline loops: CDR1 LGHNA, CDR2 YSLEER. The CDR3 length is 15 residues. V lost 3 bases, J lost 4 bases, and 8 bases stayed unmatched. The CDR3 reads CASSHSGGSGYEQYF. Written as DNA, the CDR3 is TGCGCCAGCAGCCATTCAGGGGGCTCTGGGTACGAGCAGTACTTC.

The chain has TRBV11-2 and TRBJ2-3; 7 bases match TRBD1. Germline values: CDR1 SGHAT, CDR2 FQNNGV. V was pared by 3 bases and J by 9 bases, with 6 bases of the junction left unmatched. This CDR3 region has 13 residues. The CDR3 nucleotides are TGTGCCAGCAGCTTGAGTTTGGGACAGACGCAGTATTTT. Amino acids: CASSLSLGQTQYF.

Within the sample, this clonotype is large. The gene calls are TRBV6-6 and TRBJ2-3; D unclear. Germline CDR1 is MNHNY and CDR2 is SVGAGI (reference sequence). The V gene lost 2 bases and the J gene lost 1 base, with 10 bases spanning the gap. CDR3 length: 15 residues. The CDR3: CASSYMGTRTDTQYF. In DNA form, the CDR3 reads TGTGCCAGCAGTTACATGGGCACCCGCACAGATACGCAGTATTTT.

The genes are TRBV12-3 or TRBV12-4 and TRBJ2-1, with TRBD2 matching over 11 bases. Unmatched junction bases numbered 23, after V lost 7 bases and J lost 15 bases. The CDR3 contains 17 residues. CDR3 nucleotides: TGTGCCAGCAAGCCTACCCCAACCGGGGCTAGCGGGGGGTTGGGGTTCTTC. This encodes CASKPTPTGASGGLGFF.

This rearrangement joins TRBV5-1 to TRBJ2-7; weak D call: TRBD1 (5 bases). This CDR3 is built from 14 residues. Germline V CDR1 and CDR2: SGHRS, YFSETQ. The V end was cut by 0 bases, the J end by 3 bases, with 10 bases between. CDR3 in DNA: TGCGCCAGCAGCTTGGCCGCTGACAGCTACGAGCAGTACTTC. Translating it yields CASSLAADSYEQYF.

By frequency in the sample, this clonotype is large. V usage is TRBV30 and J usage is TRBJ2-7; D tentatively fits TRBD1 or TRBD2 (5 bases each). The CDR3 length is 12 residues. Per germline, CDR1 GTSNPN and CDR2 SVGIG (reference sequence). The ends were cut back, 3 bases at V and 6 bases at J, with 12 bases in the middle. In DNA form, the CDR3 reads TGTGCCTGGAGACGAATAGGGACCGAGCAGTACTTC. Its translation: CAWRRIGTEQYF.

The genes are TRBV20-1 and TRBJ1-1; D is possibly TRBD1 (6 bases). Trimming removed 5 bases from V and 3 bases from J, with 10 bases in between. This CDR3 contains 12 residues. CDR1 is DFQATT and CDR2 is SNEGSKA in the germline V gene (reference sequence). The CDR3 DNA follows: TGCAGTGCTCGGACAGCCTACACTGAAGCTTTCTTT. Amino acids: CSARTAYTEAFF.

The sample holds a few counts of this clonotype. The rearrangement uses TRBV7-2 and TRBJ2-5, with D possibly matching TRBD2 (5 bases). V was cut by 2 bases and J by 0 bases, with 13 bases left in between. Per germline, CDR1 SGHTA and CDR2 FQGNSA. This CDR3 has 16 residues. The CDR3 coding sequence is TGTGCCAGCAGCTTACGTGGCGGGCGCAACCAAGAGACCCAGTACTTC. It encodes CASSLRGGRNQETQYF.